This T cell receptor beta chain was recorded in a study of OX40 agonist ivuxolimab in advanced cancers. At the level of the whole study: Ivuxolimab was a fully human IgG2 agonistic monoclonal antibody targeting the costimulatory receptor OX40 (CD134). Intravenous ivuxolimab was administered to patients every 2 weeks at six dose levels: 0.01, 0.1, 0.3, 1.5, 3 and 10 mg/kg. Among the roughly 52 dose-escalation patients, 19 had hepatocellular carcinoma, approximately 15 melanoma, 9 renal cell carcinoma and 9 head and neck cancer. The dose-escalation cohort was around 84% male with a mean age of about 54 years, ranging from roughly 20 to 85. Patients were allowed to have had prior anti-PD-1, anti-PD-L1 or anti-CTLA-4 therapy, and less than 45% of the dose-escalation patients had previously received checkpoint inhibitors. Partial responses occurred in three dose-escalation patients: two with cutaneous melanoma and one with hepatocellular carcinoma. Peripheral TCRbeta sequencing aimed to test whether ivuxolimab altered TCR sequence diversity and caused clonal T-cell expansion. The paper reports the monotherapy dose-escalation portion (N of about 56 patients) of the phase I ivuxolimab trial. Points the paper makes about the study in general: Low levels of normalized T-cell clonal expansion were also shown by some nonresponding patients. The antigen specificity of the peripheral T cells that underwent clonal expansion was not determined. Partial responders in the 0.1-3.0 mg/kg groups had among the lowest normalized peripheral clonal expansion, especially among CD8+ T cells. After ivuxolimab, expanded clones were on average more numerous among CD8+ T cells than among CD4+ T cells. At doses from 0.1 to 3.0 mg/kg, clonal expansion was seen in both CD4+ and CD8+ blood T cells between baseline and week 6.

The junction carries 15 bases between V and J, which are trimmed by 4 bases and 5 bases respectively. Reading the germline V gene gives CDR1 SGHRS and CDR2 YFSETQ. Measured from the cysteine to the phenylalanine, the CDR3 is 14 residues long. The kept DNA is CDR3 alone, 42 bases in frame from the first base. To sequence the TCRbeta CDR3 region, genomic DNA was isolated from the sorted cells. The immunoSEQ Assay was used to sequence the TCRbeta CDR3 regions. The clones in this table, taken by TCRdb from immuneACCESS, are in-frame only. Not every clone is retained; where verified, under half of the shortfall comes from an unresolved V gene, and the cause of the rest is unknown. The sample contains over 60,000 clones, around 80% of them found a single time. The ten largest clones take up 2% to 3% of the sample. The table lists this clone with a few counts. No antigen is known for it. Base qualities are not provided; no much larger clone lies one nucleotide away.

The trial excluded patients who had a history of autoimmune disease or were on systemic immunosuppression. Peripheral blood for TCR sequencing was collected from all dose cohorts at baseline, on cycle 4 day 1, and on cycle 7 day 1. The samples were taken from a phase I, first-in-human, multicenter, open-label dose-escalation trial of ivuxolimab. Adults with locally advanced or metastatic melanoma, renal cell, hepatocellular, or head and neck squamous cell carcinoma were enrolled in the trial. Before TCR sequencing, CD4+ T cells and CD8+ T cells were sorted from peripheral blood as separate populations.

Specimen: CD4+ or CD8+ T cells sorted from blood, collected in a trial of the OX40 agonist ivuxolimab. The V and J segments used are TRBV5-1 and TRBJ1-1; TRBD1 is possibly the D segment (5 matching bases). The TCR originated in an adult with an advanced solid tumor such as melanoma, head and neck, liver or kidney cancer. The CDR3 here reads CASSRDHQGTEAFF. The nucleotide sequence reads as follows: TGCGCCAGCAGCCGGGACCACCAGGGAACTGAAGCTTTCTTT.